Listed here are 2 T cell receptor beta chains from one sample, sequenced in a study of control samples from healthy donors and cancer patients. Measured with immunoSEQ multiplex PCR; TCRdb has only the in-frame clones, and not every one. The table has about 150,000 clones, more than 85% seen once. Sequenced material: blood. These receptors were taken from a man aged 50 to 59 in good health.

This clone was picked up one time. The chain employs TRBV5-1 and TRBJ2-1, with TRBD2 matching over 10 bases. The V gene end was trimmed by 4 bases and the J gene end by 6 bases; junction bases not matched to a gene: 19. The CDR3 covers 19 residues. Germline V gives CDR1 SGHRS, CDR2 YFSETQ. The CDR3 nucleotides are TGCGCCAGCAGCAAAGGGACAGGAGCCCTAGCGGGAGTTAGCAATGAGCAGTTCTTC. Residues: CASSKGTGALAGVSNEQFF.

The chain combines TRBV6-5 with TRBJ1-4; 8 nucleotides agree with TRBD1. Trimming removed 2 bases from V and 4 bases from J; junction bases left unmatched: 3. The CDR3 runs 15 residues. Germline V lookup: CDR1 MNHEY, CDR2 SVGAGI. The CDR3 loop reads CASSYLTGGNEKLFF. CDR3 in DNA: TGTGCCAGCAGTTACCTTACAGGGGGTAATGAAAAACTGTTTTTT.